The T cell receptor (gamma chain) described here comes from a study of human gamma delta and Vdelta1 T cells. By frequency in the sample, this clone is medium-sized. The trim removed 0 bases at V and 3 bases at J, leaving 10 bases unmatched. This CDR3 is built from 17 residues. Germline CDR1 EGSNGY, CDR2 YDSYNSKV. TCRdb re-analyzed the PCR reads via CATT. The table shows thousands of gamma-chain clones, with about 5.2% occurring only once. The chain links TRGV2 to TRGJP2. This TCR was recovered from a human donor in good health. Sequenced material: naive CD27+ Vdelta1 gamma-delta T cells from blood. CDR3 sequence reads: CATWDGPDSGSDWIKTF. In DNA form, the CDR3 reads TGTGCCACCTGGGACGGGCCGGATAGCGGTAGTGATTGGATCAAGACGTTT.